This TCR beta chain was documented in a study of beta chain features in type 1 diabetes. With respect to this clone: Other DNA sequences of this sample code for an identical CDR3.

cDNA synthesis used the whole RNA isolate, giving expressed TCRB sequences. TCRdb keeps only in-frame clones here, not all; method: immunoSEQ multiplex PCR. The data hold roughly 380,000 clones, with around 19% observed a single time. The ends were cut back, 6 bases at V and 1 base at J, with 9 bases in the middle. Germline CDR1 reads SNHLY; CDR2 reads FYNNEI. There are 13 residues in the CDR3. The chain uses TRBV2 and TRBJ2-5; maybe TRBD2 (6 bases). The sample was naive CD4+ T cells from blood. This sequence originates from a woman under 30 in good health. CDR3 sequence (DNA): TGTGCCAGCAGGCCGGGACTCCAAGAGACCCAGTACTTC. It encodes CASRPGLQETQYF.